This T cell receptor beta chain emerged from a study of PD-1 blockade in classical Hodgkin lymphoma. Clones were read by immunoSEQ multiplex PCR, and TCRdb kept only the in-frame ones, dropping some. This table holds roughly 25,000 clones, more than 75% found once. The V end was cut by 1 base, the J end by 0 bases, with 10 bases between. CDR3 size: 16 residues. Germline CDR1 LGHNA, CDR2 YSLEER. Each and every patient relapsed after autologous stem cell transplantation, and patients got differing brentuximab vedotin exposure. The clonotype was recovered from a human donor with classical Hodgkin lymphoma. The sequencing here drew on peripheral blood mononuclear cells (PBMCs), taken before the second cycle of nivolumab. The chain combines TRBV4-3 with TRBJ1-3; D is perhaps TRBD1 (6 bases). CDR3: CASSQGGAHSGNTIYF. The CDR3 DNA reads TGCGCCAGCAGCCAAGGGGGGGCCCACTCTGGAAACACCATATATTTT.